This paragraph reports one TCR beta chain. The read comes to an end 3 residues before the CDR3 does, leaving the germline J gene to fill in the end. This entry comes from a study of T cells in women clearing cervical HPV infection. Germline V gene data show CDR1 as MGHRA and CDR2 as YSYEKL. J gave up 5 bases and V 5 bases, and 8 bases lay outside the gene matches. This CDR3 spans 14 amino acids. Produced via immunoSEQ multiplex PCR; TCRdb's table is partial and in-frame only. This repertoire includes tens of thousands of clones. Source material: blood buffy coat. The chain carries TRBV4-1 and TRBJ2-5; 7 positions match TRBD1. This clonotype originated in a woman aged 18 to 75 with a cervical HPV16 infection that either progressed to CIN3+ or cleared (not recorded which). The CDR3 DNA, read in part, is TGCGCCAGCAGCTGCAGGGGGAATGAGGAGACC. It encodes CASSCRGNEET. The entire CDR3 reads CASSCRGNEETQYF.